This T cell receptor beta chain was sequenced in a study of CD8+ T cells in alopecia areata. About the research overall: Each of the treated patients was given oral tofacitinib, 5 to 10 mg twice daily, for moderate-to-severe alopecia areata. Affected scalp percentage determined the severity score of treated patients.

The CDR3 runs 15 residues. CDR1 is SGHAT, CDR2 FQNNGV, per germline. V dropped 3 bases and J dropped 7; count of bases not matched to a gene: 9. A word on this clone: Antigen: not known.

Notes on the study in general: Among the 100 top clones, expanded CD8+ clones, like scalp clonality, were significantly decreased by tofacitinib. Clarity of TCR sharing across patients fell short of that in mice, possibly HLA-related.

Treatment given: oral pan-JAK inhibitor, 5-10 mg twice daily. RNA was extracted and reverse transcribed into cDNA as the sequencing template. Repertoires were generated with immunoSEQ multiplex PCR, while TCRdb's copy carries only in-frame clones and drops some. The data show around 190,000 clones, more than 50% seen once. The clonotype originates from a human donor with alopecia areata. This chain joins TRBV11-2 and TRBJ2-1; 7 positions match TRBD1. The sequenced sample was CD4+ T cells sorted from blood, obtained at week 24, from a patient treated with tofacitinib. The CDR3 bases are TGTGCCAGCAGCTTCCGGGACAGAGAGAAAAATGAGCAGTTCTTC. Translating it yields CASSFRDREKNEQFF.